Sequencing of this TCR beta chain was carried out in a study of CD8 T cells in Susac syndrome. Findings and caveats of the study: Regarding the TCR sequencing and HLA analysis, the study admitted that a relatively small number of individuals were involved.

Healthy donors matched for age and sex were used as controls. V was trimmed by 2 bases and J by 2 bases, leaving 10 bases between them. CDR3 length equals 14 residues. CDR1 and CDR2 from the germline V gene are MNHEY and SVGAGI. Comments on this clonotype: Its antigen is still unknown.

Random hexamers were used to reverse transcribe 0.5 to 1 ug of RNA. A multiplex approach, immunoSEQ multiplex PCR, amplified TCR beta CDR3 across 54 Vbeta and 13 Jbeta. Via MiXCR, TCRdb re-called the immunoSEQ multiplex PCR reads, giving one row per CDR3 protein. The table records approximately 170,000 distinct CDR3 sequences, just over 90% of them present only once. The chain couples TRBV6-5 to TRBJ2-7; D is possibly TRBD2 (5 bases). This clonotype originated in a human donor in good health. The specimen was CD4+ T cells from PBMCs. CDR3 region: CASSYEGSAYEQYF. Here the CDR3 DNA reads TGTGCCAGCAGTTACGAGGGCAGTGCCTACGAGCAGTACTTC.